This TCR beta chain derives from a study of blood T cells in healthy people across ages (dated by TCRdb to the mid-2010s). With regard to the full study: In model experiments, roughly one uniquely barcoded TCR beta cDNA molecule per two T cells was captured by template switching. To avoid experimental bias, donors of different ages were distributed randomly across sequencing lanes. The study analyzed two additional independent replicas of 1 million unique cDNA reads from the same blood draw for two donors, one aged 18 to 29 and one aged 80 or older. The donors were split into four age groups: young (average around 16 years), middle-aged (39), aged (approximately 60) and long-lived (roughly 80). Age-related changes in TCR beta repertoire diversity were measured in the study by deep sequencing normalized with unique cDNA molecular identifiers.

This clonotype came up a few times. The specificity of this receptor is unknown. Within one base of it there is no much larger clone, and no base qualities were kept. The investigation overall reported the following: As age increased, observed TCR beta diversity per million T cells dropped in a roughly linear way, and a significant reduction was already evident by age 40. Donor CMV infection status was unknown, potentially confounding age-related changes in expanded clonotypes. A strong correlation was found between observed TCR beta diversity and the percentage of naive T cells measured by flow cytometry. Estimates of total diversity based on one million sequenced T cells were considered lower bounds and underestimates. Conclusive comparison of naive and antigen-experienced compartments was prevented by the profiling of bulk unsorted PBMCs. The long-lived group showed more naive CD4+ T cells, fewer expanded clones and increased TCR diversity than the aged group, suggesting age selection.

Donors were a few dozen systemically healthy Caucasian individuals from Russia aged 6 to 90 years. Each donor gave about 9.8 milliliters of peripheral blood, drawn into EDTA-treated Vacutainer tubes. Ficoll-Paque density-gradient centrifugation was used to isolate PBMCs, with at least 7 million per sample. Trizol reagent was used to extract total RNA from PBMCs, with at least 5 micrograms per sample. For every donor, an aliquot of PBMCs went through flow cytometry to measure the percentages of naive CD45RAhigh/CD27high T cells. Via the germline V gene, CDR1 is MDHEN and CDR2 SYDVKM. V gives up 7 bases and J gives up 1 base, and the segment between their germline ends measures 13 bases. Inclusive of the bounding cysteine and phenylalanine, the CDR3 is 14 residues long. The retained sequence is limited to the CDR3, 42 bases, with the frame set at the first base. Libraries were built with 5' RACE. Sequencer: Illumina HiSeq 2500. A second PCR of roughly 7 to 11 cycles was performed with a sample-barcoded 5' primer and a J-beta primer mix. A template-switch 5' adaptor carrying 12 random nucleotides introduced a unique molecular identifier onto each TCR beta cDNA molecule. At least 3 million CDR3-containing paired-end reads were obtained from each sample. The Mint cDNA synthesis kit, primed by a TRBC-specific oligonucleotide, was used to synthesize first-strand cDNA from all RNA. Following uracil-DNA glycosylase treatment, all cDNA underwent a first 18-cycle PCR with the universal primers M1SS and BC2_uni_R. Processing in the source paper ran as follows. Each sample was normalized by randomly selecting 1 million high-quality reads, each carrying a distinct molecular identifier. Reads with shared molecular identifiers were discarded instead of being binned into consensus sequences. CDR3 identification, clonotype clustering and error correction used MiTCR with a Q25 quality threshold and the strictest error-elimination algorithm. Lower-bound total TCR beta diversity was estimated with a nonparametric unseen species model using Euler transformation. The public sequencing data were trimmed at Q25 with fastp and processed into clonotypes with MiXCR by TCRdb, which kept only in-frame beta chains. Here each entry gathers all rows of one CDR3 protein and keeps the most common genes and DNA. TCRdb's processing, not the authors', yielded these V and J calls. Within this sample are over 1.5 million distinct CDR3 sequences, with about 50% of them counted one time only. Of the sample, approximately 2.1% is held by the ten largest clones.

Sample: blood. This TCR came from a middle-aged woman in good health. The rearrangement combines TRBV28 with TRBJ1-1; matching of 5 bases hints at TRBD1 as the D gene. CDR3 sequence: CASTPVRANTEAFF. The sequenced DNA is TGTGCCAGCACACCGGTCAGGGCGAACACTGAAGCTTTCTTT.